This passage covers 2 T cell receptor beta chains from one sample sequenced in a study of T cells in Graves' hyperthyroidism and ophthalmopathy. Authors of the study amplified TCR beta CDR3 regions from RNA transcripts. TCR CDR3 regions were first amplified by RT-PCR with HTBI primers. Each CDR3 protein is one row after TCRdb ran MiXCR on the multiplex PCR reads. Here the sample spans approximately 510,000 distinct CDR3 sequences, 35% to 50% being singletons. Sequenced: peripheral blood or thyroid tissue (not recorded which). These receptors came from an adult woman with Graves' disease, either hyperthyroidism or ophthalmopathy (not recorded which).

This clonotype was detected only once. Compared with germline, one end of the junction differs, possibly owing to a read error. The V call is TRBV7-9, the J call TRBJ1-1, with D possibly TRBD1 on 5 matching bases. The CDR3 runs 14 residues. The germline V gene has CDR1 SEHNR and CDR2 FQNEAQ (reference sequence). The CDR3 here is CTSSPGRVNTEAFF. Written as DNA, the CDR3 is TGTACCAGCAGCCCGGGCAGGGTGAACACTGAAGCTTTCTTT.

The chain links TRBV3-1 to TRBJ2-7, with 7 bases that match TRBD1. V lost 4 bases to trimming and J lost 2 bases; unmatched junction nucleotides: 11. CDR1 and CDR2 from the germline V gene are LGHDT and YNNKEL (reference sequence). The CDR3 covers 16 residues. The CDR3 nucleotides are TGTGCCAGCAGCCTTCGGACAGGAGGAATTGCCTACGAGCAGTACTTC. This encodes CASSLRTGGIAYEQYF.